The next 30 T cell receptor beta chains were all read from a single sample in a study of Ad26.COV2.S vaccination and SARS-CoV-2 variants. Only in-frame clones appear in the TCRdb table, and some are missing; sequencing was by immunoSEQ multiplex PCR. The sample lists tens of thousands of clones; roughly 80% were seen once. The source material was peripheral blood, sampled after recovery from COVID-19. The receptors here all came from a human donor who had recovered from COVID-19.

V and J are TRBV10-2 and TRBJ2-5; TRBD2 agrees at 10 bases. Per germline, CDR1 WSHSY and CDR2 SAAADI. J lost 3 bases, V lost 4 bases, and 14 bases had no gene match. This CDR3 spans 18 amino acids. The CDR3 loop is CASSGGHEAGGSEETQYF. CDR3 DNA: TGCGCCAGCAGTGGCGGTCATGAAGCGGGAGGGTCAGAAGAGACCCAGTACTTC.

V gene TRBV5-1 combines with J gene TRBJ1-2, with D perhaps matching TRBD1 (6 bases). V lost 0 bases and J lost 4, with 13 bases in between. Germline CDR1 and CDR2: SGHRS and YFSETQ. The CDR3 is 15 amino acids. The DNA of the CDR3 is TGCGCCAGCAGCTTGGGCCAGGGGATAGGCTATGGCTACACCTTC. This encodes CASSLGQGIGYGYTF.

This chain uses TRBV7-9 with TRBJ1-1; D may be TRBD1 (5 bases). The CDR3 sequence is 15 residues long. The ends were cut back, 1 base at V and 1 base at J, with 10 bases in the middle. In germline, CDR1 is SEHNR, CDR2 FQNEAQ (reference sequence). The CDR3 nucleotides are TGTGCCAGCAGCTTAGGCGGGGCTGCGAACACTGAAGCTTTCTTT. As protein: CASSLGGAANTEAFF.

The chain couples TRBV5-3 to TRBJ1-1, with D tentatively TRBD1 (5 bases). Being an ORF, TRBV5-3 has a function that is uncertain. Between the trimmed V and J ends, which lost 0 bases and 8 bases, there was a span of 11 bases. The CDR3 contains 13 residues. The CDR3 sequence is CARSLVGGREAFF. In DNA form, the CDR3 reads TGTGCCAGAAGCTTGGTGGGGGGTCGAGAAGCTTTCTTT.

The V call is TRBV10-1, the J call TRBJ1-1, with 9 bases lining up with TRBD1. After removal of 6 bases from V and 4 bases from J, the junction contained 12 bases not matched to a gene. The CDR3 contains 16 residues. Germline CDR1 and CDR2: WNHNN and SYGVQD (reference sequence). The CDR3 DNA reads as TGCGCCAGCAGCCCACACAAACAGGGGGCGGCCACTGAAGCTTTCTTT. Translation: CASSPHKQGAATEAFF.

The genes are TRBV7-9 and TRBJ2-5, with D possibly being TRBD2 (5 bases). The germline CDR1 and CDR2 sequences are SEHNR and FQNEAQ (reference sequence). Trimming removed 1 base from V and 0 bases from J, with 6 bases in between. This CDR3 has 14 residues. CDR3 bases: TGTGCCAGCAGCTTAGGGGAGTACCAAGAGACCCAGTACTTC. This gives the protein CASSLGEYQETQYF.

The chain employs TRBV30 and TRBJ1-4, with D tentatively TRBD1 (5 bases). The germline gives CDR1 GTSNPN, CDR2 SVGIG (reference sequence). The CDR3 sequence is 15 residues long. V was pared by 3 bases and J by 4 bases, with 15 bases between. As DNA, the CDR3 is TGTGCCTGGAGCATGGGGACGAGCCTTAATGAAAAACTGTTTTTT. This sequence encodes CAWSMGTSLNEKLFF.

J is TRBJ1-6 and V is TRBV2; 10 nucleotides align to TRBD1. The CDR3 is 14 residues long. The V gene's germline CDR1 is SNHLY and CDR2 FYNNEI. V was clipped by 4 bases and J by 10 bases; unmatched bases: 4. DNA for the CDR3: TGTGCCAGCAGTGCCGGGACAGGGGACTCACCCCTCCACTTT. It specifies CASSAGTGDSPLHF.

This chain uses TRBV12-3 or TRBV12-4 with TRBJ1-1; 8 bases are shared with TRBD1. There are 11 residues in the CDR3. The J segment lost 13 bases and the V segment lost 4 bases, leaving 5 bases of the junction unmatched. The CDR3 region is CASSSDRADFF. CDR3 nucleotides: TGTGCCAGCAGTTCGGACAGGGCAGATTTCTTT.

The chain employs TRBV9 and TRBJ1-3; 9 bases fit TRBD1. This CDR3 is 16 amino acids long. J gave up 1 base and V 0 bases, and 2 bases lay outside the gene matches. The germline V gene has CDR1 SGDLS and CDR2 YYNGEE. The CDR3 loop is CASSVVGQGSGNTIYF. In DNA, the CDR3 is TGTGCCAGCAGCGTAGTCGGACAGGGGTCTGGAAACACCATATATTTT.

The chain has TRBV5-1 and TRBJ2-5; D gene ambiguous. This CDR3 has 14 amino acids. CDR1 is SGHRS, CDR2 YFSETQ, per germline. Trimming stripped 0 bases from V and 2 bases from J, with 8 bases between. The CDR3 sequence: CASSLGTLQETQYF. The DNA of the CDR3 is TGCGCCAGCAGCTTGGGTACGCTTCAAGAGACCCAGTACTTC. Supplemented by reference TRBV5-1 and TRBJ2-5, the full variable domain reads KAGVTQTPRYLIKTRGQQVTLSCSPISGHRSVSWYQQTPGQGLQFLFEYFSETQRNKGNFPGRFSGRQFSNSRSEMNVSTLELGDSALYLCASSLGTLQETQYFGPGTRLLVL.

The J gene is TRBJ2-4, the V gene TRBV3-1 (or the pseudogene TRBV3-2); TRBD1 is a possible D gene (6 bases). The germline CDR1 and CDR2 sequences are LGHDT and YNNKEL (reference sequence). V gave up 3 bases and J gave up 3 bases, with 9 bases separating them. The CDR3 is 14 residues long. The CDR3 is CASSQGARKNIQYF. DNA of the CDR3: TGTGCCAGCAGCCAGGGGGCCCGCAAAAACATTCAGTACTTC.

The gene calls are TRBV6-5 and TRBJ1-1; TRBD1 might be the D (6 bases). There are 14 residues in the CDR3. V dropped 6 bases and J dropped 3 bases, with 14 bases sitting between them. CDR1 and CDR2 from the germline V gene are MNHEY and SVGAGI. CDR3 sequence (DNA): TGTGCCAGCAGAGGAACAGGGCTATACACTGAAGCTTTCTTT. The encoded protein is CASRGTGLYTEAFF.

The rearrangement joins TRBV5-1 to TRBJ1-6, with D perhaps TRBD1 (5 bases). Germline CDR1 is SGHRS and CDR2 is YFSETQ. The CDR3 covers 15 residues. Trimming removed 0 bases at V and 6 bases at J, with 10 bases between. CDR3 loop: CASSLGSGSNSPLHF. In DNA, the CDR3 is TGCGCCAGCAGCTTGGGATCAGGGTCTAATTCACCCCTCCACTTT. Filled out from reference TRBV5-1 and TRBJ1-6, the complete variable domain reads KAGVTQTPRYLIKTRGQQVTLSCSPISGHRSVSWYQQTPGQGLQFLFEYFSETQRNKGNFPGRFSGRQFSNSRSEMNVSTLELGDSALYLCASSLGSGSNSPLHFGNGTRLTVT.

The J gene is TRBJ1-3, the V gene TRBV18, with D unclear. Germline loops: CDR1 KGHSH, CDR2 LQKENI. The CDR3 loop spans 15 amino acids. The germline V and J ends were trimmed by 0 bases and 0 bases, with 6 bases remaining between them. This CDR3 is CASSPPRDSGNTIYF. The CDR3, as DNA: TGTGCCAGCTCACCACCGAGAGACTCTGGAAACACCATATATTTT.

The gene calls are TRBV14 and TRBJ2-2; the match to TRBD1 covers 8 bases. This CDR3 is 16 amino acids long. With V trimmed by 4 bases and J by 4 bases, 8 bases remained unmatched. Per the germline V gene, CDR1 is SGHDN and CDR2 is FVKESK. As DNA, the CDR3 is TGTGCCAGCAGCCCCCTCGGACAGGGAGGCACCGGGGAGCTGTTTTTT. Its translation: CASSPLGQGGTGELFF.

J is TRBJ1-6 and V is TRBV3-1 (or the pseudogene TRBV3-2); D gene ambiguous. This CDR3 has 12 amino acids. The V gene lost 2 bases and the J gene lost 7 bases, with 3 bases spanning the gap. Germline lookup yields CDR1 LGHDT and CDR2 YNNKEL (reference sequence). The CDR3 protein is CASSQQNSPLHF. As DNA, the CDR3 is TGTGCCAGCAGCCAACAAAATTCACCCCTCCACTTT.

This sequence joins TRBV5-1 and TRBJ1-2; D might be TRBD1 (6 bases). This CDR3 is 15 amino acids long. The V end lost 3 bases, the J end lost 7 bases, and 19 bases lay between the germline ends. Germline-derived CDR1 and CDR2 are SGHRS and YFSETQ. CDR3 DNA sequence: TGCGCCAGCAGCTCGGACAGTCGGAGGGGATCTGGCTACACCTTC. It specifies CASSSDSRRGSGYTF.

This clone was observed a handful of times. V usage is TRBV24-1 and J usage is TRBJ1-2, with D possibly being TRBD1 (6 bases). This CDR3 region has 13 residues. Trimming removed 0 bases at V and 6 bases at J, with 7 bases between. Germline assignment: CDR1 KGHDR and CDR2 SFDVKD. CDR3 loop: CATSDLKGDGYTF. CDR3 sequence (DNA): TGTGCCACCAGTGATTTGAAGGGGGATGGCTACACCTTC.

The V gene is TRBV11-2, the J gene TRBJ1-6; D gene uncertain. The CDR3 extends over 12 amino acids. Germline lookup yields CDR1 SGHAT and CDR2 FQNNGV. V lost 5 bases and J lost 14, with 13 bases in between. The CDR3 coding sequence is TGTGCCAGCAGCCCACAACGGAGTTCCCTCCACTTT. Its translation is CASSPQRSSLHF.

This clone occurred a few times. V and J are TRBV19 and TRBJ1-5; 7 nucleotides match TRBD1. With 7 bases clipped from V and 4 bases from J, the junction kept 7 bases outside the gene matches. The CDR3 runs 14 residues. Germline V CDR1 and CDR2: LNHDA, SQIVND (reference sequence). For the CDR3, the DNA is TGTGCCAGTACCAGGGGGACAACTAATCAGCCCCAGCATTTT. Protein sequence: CASTRGTTNQPQHF.

The chain recombines TRBV9 with TRBJ1-1; the D is unclear. The V gene's germline CDR1 is SGDLS and CDR2 YYNGEE. The CDR3 covers 13 residues. The ends were cut back, 3 bases at V and 0 bases at J, with 6 bases in the middle. CDR3: CASSGTVNTEAFF. In DNA, the CDR3 is TGTGCCAGCAGCGGGACGGTGAACACTGAAGCTTTCTTT.

This clone has only one observation. The chain carries TRBV10-3 and TRBJ2-2; 12 nucleotides line up with TRBD2. The V gene's germline CDR1 is ENHRY and CDR2 SYGVKD. CDR3 length: 15 residues. V shed 4 bases and J 8 bases; nucleotides not matched to a gene: 5. The CDR3 loop reads CAISGLAGEGGELFF. The CDR3 bases are TGTGCCATCAGTGGACTAGCGGGAGAAGGAGGGGAGCTGTTTTTT.

The J gene is TRBJ2-2, the V gene TRBV6-5; possible D gene TRBD1, 8 bases. V gave up 7 bases and J gave up 7 bases, with 13 bases separating them. Germline CDR1 MNHEY, CDR2 SVGAGI. The CDR3 extends over 13 amino acids. The CDR3 region is CASNRGGNGELFF. The CDR3 nucleotides are TGTGCCAGCAACAGGGGGGGTAACGGGGAGCTGTTTTTT.

The V call is TRBV6-5, the J call TRBJ2-7; TRBD1 agrees at 8 bases. V shed 11 bases, J shed 0 bases, and the junction held 6 bases outside the gene matches. Germline loops: CDR1 MNHEY, CDR2 SVGAGI. This CDR3 contains 13 residues. The CDR3 loop reads CAVWTGSSYEQYV. The DNA of the CDR3 is TGTGCCGTATGGACAGGGAGCTCCTACGAGCAGTACGTC.

The chain carries TRBV24-1 and TRBJ2-2; D not certain. The CDR3 sequence is 14 residues long. The germline CDR1 and CDR2 sequences are KGHDR and SFDVKD. V dropped 1 base and J dropped 9 bases, with 11 bases sitting between them. The CDR3 DNA sequence: TGTGCCACCAGTGATTTAGGCGTGCACCGGGAGCTGTTTTTT. Translating it yields CATSDLGVHRELFF.

The V call is TRBV15, the J call TRBJ1-2; D is possibly TRBD1 (5 bases). With 1 base removed from V and 1 base from J, the gap between germline ends came to 13 bases. Germline CDR1 is LNHNV and CDR2 is YYDKDF (reference sequence). The CDR3 spans 16 residues. The CDR3 protein is CATSRGGQGINYGYTF. The CDR3, as DNA: TGTGCCACCAGCAGAGGTGGGCAGGGCATTAACTATGGCTACACCTTC.

The V call is TRBV15, the J call TRBJ1-1; D remains ambiguous. Germline V gives CDR1 LNHNV, CDR2 YYDKDF (reference sequence). Trimming shortened V by 0 bases and J by 8 bases, and 7 bases separated the two germline ends. This CDR3 comprises 12 residues. The chain's CDR3 is CATSREGREAFF. The CDR3 DNA reads TGTGCCACCAGCAGAGAAGGCCGCGAAGCTTTCTTT.

This clone was observed a single time. This sequence joins TRBV19 and TRBJ1-6, with no clear D. The V gene lost 6 bases and the J gene lost 9 bases, with 12 bases spanning the gap. CDR1 and CDR2 (germline): LNHDA, SQIVND (reference sequence). The CDR3 consists of 13 residues. The CDR3 sequence is CASRKALASPLHF. For the CDR3, the DNA is TGTGCCAGTAGGAAGGCCTTGGCTTCACCCCTCCACTTT.

The CDR3 protein is CAWSVLRTSTEAFF. The CDR3 region has the DNA TGTGCCTGGAGTGTACTCAGGACAAGCACTGAAGCTTTCTTT. The V and J genes are TRBV30 and TRBJ1-1; the D gene is possibly TRBD1 (5 bases). The CDR3 loop spans 14 amino acids. Germline lookup yields CDR1 GTSNPN and CDR2 SVGIG (reference sequence). V gave up 0 bases and J gave up 4 bases, with 12 bases separating them.